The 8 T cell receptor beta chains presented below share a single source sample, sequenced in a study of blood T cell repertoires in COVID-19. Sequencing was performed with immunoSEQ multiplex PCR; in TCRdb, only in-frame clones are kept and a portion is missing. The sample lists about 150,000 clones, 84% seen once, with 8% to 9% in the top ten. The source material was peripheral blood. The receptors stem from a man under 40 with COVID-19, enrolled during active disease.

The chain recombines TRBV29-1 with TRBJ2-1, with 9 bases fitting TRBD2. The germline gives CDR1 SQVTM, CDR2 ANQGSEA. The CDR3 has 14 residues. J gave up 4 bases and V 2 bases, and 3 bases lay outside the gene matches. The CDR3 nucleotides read TGCAGCGTTGAACTTACTAGCGGGTACAATGAGCAGTTCTTC. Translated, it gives CSVELTSGYNEQFF.

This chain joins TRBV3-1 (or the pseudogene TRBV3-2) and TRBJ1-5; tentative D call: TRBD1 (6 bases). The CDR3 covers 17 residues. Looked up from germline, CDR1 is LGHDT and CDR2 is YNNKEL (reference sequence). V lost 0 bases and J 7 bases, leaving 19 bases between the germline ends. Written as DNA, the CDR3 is TGTGCCAGCAGCCAAGATTTAAGGGGGACACCTCGGCAGCCCCAGCATTTT. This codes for CASSQDLRGTPRQPQHF.

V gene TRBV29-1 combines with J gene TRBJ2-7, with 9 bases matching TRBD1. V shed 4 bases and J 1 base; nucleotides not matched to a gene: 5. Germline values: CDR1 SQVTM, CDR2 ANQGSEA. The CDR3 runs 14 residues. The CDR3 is CSVGRGTGSYEQYF. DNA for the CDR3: TGCAGCGTTGGCCGGGGGACAGGGTCCTACGAGCAGTACTTC.

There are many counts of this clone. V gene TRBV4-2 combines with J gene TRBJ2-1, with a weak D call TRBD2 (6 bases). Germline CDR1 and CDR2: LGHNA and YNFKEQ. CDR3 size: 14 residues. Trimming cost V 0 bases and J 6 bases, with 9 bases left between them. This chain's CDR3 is CASSQDLEGNEQFF. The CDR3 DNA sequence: TGTGCCAGCAGCCAAGATCTGGAGGGCAATGAGCAGTTCTTC.

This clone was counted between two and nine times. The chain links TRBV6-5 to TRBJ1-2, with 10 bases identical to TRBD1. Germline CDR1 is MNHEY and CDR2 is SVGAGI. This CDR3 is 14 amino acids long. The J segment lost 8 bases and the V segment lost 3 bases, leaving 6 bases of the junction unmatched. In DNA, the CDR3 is TGTGCCAGCAGTTATCAGACAGGGGGCCGCGGCTACACCTTC. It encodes CASSYQTGGRGYTF.

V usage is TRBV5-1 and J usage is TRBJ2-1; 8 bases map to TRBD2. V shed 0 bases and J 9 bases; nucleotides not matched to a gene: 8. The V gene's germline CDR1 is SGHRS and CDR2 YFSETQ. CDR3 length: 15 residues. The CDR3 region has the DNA TGCGCCAGCAGCTTGGATCTAGCGGGCGGTGGTGAGCAGTTCTTC. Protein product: CASSLDLAGGGEQFF.

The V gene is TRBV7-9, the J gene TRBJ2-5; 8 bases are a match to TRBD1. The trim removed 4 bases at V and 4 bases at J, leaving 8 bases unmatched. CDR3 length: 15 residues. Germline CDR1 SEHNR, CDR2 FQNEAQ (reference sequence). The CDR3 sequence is CASSSRQGKGETQYF. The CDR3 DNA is TGTGCCAGCAGCTCCCGACAGGGGAAAGGAGAGACCCAGTACTTC.

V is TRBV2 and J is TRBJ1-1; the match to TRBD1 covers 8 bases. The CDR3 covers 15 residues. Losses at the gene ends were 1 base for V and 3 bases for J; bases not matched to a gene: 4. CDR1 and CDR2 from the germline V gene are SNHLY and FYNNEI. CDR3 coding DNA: TGTGCCAGCAGTGAAGGGCAGGGGGCAGACACTGAAGCTTTCTTT. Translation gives CASSEGQGADTEAFF.